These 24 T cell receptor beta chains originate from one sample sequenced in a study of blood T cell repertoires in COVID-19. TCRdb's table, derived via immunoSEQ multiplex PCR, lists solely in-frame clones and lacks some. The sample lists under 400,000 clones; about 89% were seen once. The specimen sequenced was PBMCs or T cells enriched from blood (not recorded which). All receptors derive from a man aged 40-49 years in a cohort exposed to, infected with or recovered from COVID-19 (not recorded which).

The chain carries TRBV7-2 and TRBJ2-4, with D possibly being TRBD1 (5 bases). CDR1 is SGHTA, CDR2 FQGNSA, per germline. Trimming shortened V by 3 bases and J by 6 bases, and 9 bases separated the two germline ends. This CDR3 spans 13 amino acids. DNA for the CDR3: TGTGCCAGCAGCTTCCAGGGTGGAAACATTCAGTACTTC. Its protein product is CASSFQGGNIQYF.

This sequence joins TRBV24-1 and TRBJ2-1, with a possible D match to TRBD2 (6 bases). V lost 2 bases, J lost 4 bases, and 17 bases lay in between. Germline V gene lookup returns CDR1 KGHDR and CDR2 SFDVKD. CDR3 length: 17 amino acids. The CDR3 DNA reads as TGTGCCACCAGTGATTCGACCGGGACTGGACGATACAATGAGCAGTTCTTC. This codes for CATSDSTGTGRYNEQFF.

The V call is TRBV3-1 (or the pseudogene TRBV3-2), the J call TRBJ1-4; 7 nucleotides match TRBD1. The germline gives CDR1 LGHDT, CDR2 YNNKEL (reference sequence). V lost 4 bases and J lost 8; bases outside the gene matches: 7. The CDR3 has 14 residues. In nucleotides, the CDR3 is TGTGCCAGCAGCCTTCCGGGACAGAAGGAAAAACTGTTTTTT. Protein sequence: CASSLPGQKEKLFF.

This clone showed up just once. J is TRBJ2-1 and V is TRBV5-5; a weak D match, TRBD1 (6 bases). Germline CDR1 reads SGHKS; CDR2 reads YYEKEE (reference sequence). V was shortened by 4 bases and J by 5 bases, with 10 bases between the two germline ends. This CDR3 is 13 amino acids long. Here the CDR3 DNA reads TGTGCCAGCAGCCGATGGACAGACAATGAGCAGTTCTTC. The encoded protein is CASSRWTDNEQFF.

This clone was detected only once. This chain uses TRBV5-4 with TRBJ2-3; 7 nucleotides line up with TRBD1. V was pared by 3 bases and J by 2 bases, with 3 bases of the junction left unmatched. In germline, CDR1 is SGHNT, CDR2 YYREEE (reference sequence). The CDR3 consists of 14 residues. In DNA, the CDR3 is TGTGCCAGCAGCTCCGGACAGGCCACAGATACGCAGTATTTT. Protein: CASSSGQATDTQYF. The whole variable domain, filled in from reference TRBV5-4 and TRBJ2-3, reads ETGVTQSPTHLIKTRGQQVTLRCSSQSGHNTVSWYQQALGQGPQFIFQYYREEENGRGNFPPRFSGLQFPNYSSELNVNALELDDSALYLCASSSGQATDTQYFGPGTRLTVL.

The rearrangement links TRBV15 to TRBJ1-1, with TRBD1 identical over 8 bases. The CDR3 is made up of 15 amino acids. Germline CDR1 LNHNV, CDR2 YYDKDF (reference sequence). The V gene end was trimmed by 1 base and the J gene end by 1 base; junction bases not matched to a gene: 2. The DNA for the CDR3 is TGTGCCACCAGCAGAGGAGGACAGGGGAACACTGAAGCTTTCTTT. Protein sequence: CATSRGGQGNTEAFF.

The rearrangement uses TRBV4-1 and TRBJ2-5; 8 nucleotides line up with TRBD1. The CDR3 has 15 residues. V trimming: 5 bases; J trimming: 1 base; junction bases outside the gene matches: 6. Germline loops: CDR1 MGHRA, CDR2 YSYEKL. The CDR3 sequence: CASSVGQGGQETQYF. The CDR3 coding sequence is TGCGCCAGCAGCGTTGGACAGGGCGGCCAAGAGACCCAGTACTTC.

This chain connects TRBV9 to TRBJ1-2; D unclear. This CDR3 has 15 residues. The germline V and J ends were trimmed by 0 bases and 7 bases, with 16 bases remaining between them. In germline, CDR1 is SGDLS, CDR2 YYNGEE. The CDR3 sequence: CASSVDVLRDSGYTF. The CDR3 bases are TGTGCCAGCAGCGTAGATGTGTTGCGGGATAGTGGCTACACCTTC.

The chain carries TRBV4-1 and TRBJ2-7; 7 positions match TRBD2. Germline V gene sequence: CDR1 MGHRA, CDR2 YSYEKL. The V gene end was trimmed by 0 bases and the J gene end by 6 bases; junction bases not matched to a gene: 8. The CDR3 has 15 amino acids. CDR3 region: CASSQDYGRSGEQYF. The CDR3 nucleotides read TGCGCCAGCAGCCAAGATTACGGGAGGTCCGGCGAGCAGTACTTC.

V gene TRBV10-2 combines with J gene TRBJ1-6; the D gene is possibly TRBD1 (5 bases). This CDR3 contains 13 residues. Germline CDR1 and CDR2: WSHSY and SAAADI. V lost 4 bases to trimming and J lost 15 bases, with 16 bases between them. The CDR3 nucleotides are TGCGCCAGCAGTGGGGAGGTTAAGGACATCCTCCACTTT. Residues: CASSGEVKDILHF.

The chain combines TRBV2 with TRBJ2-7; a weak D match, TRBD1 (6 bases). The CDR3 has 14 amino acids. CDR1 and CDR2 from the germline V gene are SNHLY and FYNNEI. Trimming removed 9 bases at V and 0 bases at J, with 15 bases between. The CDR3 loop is CASAGTSSSYEQYF. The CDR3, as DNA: TGTGCCAGTGCCGGGACATCAAGCTCCTACGAGCAGTACTTC.

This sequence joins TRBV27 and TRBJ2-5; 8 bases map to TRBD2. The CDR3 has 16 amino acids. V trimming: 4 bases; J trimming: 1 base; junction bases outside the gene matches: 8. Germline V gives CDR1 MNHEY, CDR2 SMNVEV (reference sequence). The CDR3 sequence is CASSSGVAGPQETQYF. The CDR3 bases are TGTGCCAGCAGTTCCGGGGTAGCGGGGCCCCAAGAGACCCAGTACTTC.

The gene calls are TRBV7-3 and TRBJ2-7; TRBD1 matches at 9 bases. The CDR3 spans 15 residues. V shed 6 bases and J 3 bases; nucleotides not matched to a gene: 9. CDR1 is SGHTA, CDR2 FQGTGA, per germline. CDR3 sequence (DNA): TGTGCCAGCAGTTACTCCGGGACAGGGCGCTACGAGCAGTACTTC. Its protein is CASSYSGTGRYEQYF.

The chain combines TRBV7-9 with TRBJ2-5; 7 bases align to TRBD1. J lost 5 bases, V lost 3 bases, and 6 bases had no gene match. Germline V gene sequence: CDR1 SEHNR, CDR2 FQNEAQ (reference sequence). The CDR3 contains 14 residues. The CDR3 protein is CASSFGTEGETQYF. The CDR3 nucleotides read TGTGCCAGCAGCTTCGGGACAGAGGGGGAGACCCAGTACTTC.

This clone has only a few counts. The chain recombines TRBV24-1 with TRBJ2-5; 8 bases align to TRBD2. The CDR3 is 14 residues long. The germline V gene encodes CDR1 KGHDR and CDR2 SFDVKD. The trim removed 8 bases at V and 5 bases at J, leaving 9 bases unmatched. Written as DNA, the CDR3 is TGTGCCACCACATCTGGGGCGGGAGGCGAGACCCAGTACTTC. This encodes CATTSGAGGETQYF.

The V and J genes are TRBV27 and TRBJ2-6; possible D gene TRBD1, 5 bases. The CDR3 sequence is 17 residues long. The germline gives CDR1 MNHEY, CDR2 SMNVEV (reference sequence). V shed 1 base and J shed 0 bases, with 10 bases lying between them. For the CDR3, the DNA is TGTGCCAGCAGTTTATTAGACAGCCGCTCTGGGGCCAACGTCCTGACTTTC. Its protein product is CASSLLDSRSGANVLTF.

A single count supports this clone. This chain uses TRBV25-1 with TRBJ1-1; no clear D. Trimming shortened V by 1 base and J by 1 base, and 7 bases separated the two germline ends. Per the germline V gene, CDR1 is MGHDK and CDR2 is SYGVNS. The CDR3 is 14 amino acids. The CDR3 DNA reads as TGTGCCAGCAGTGAATTGGCAACGAACACTGAAGCTTTCTTT. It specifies CASSELATNTEAFF.

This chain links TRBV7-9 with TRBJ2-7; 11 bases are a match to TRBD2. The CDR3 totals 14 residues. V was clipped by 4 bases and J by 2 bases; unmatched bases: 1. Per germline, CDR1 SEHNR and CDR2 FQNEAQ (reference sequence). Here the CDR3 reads CASSSSGGTYEQYF. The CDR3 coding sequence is TGTGCCAGCAGCTCTAGCGGGGGGACCTACGAGCAGTACTTC.

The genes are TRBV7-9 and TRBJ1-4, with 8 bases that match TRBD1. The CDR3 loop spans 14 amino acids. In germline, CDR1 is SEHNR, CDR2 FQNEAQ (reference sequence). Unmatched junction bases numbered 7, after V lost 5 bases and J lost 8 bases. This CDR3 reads CASSVQGAREKLFF. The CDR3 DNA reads TGTGCCAGCAGCGTCCAGGGGGCGCGAGAAAAACTGTTTTTT.

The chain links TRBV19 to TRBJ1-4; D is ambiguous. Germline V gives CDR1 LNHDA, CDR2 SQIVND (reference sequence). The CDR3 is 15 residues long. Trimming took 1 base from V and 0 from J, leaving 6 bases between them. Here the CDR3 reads CASSIVGATNEKLFF. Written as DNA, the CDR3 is TGTGCCAGTAGTATAGTGGGAGCAACTAATGAAAAACTGTTTTTT.

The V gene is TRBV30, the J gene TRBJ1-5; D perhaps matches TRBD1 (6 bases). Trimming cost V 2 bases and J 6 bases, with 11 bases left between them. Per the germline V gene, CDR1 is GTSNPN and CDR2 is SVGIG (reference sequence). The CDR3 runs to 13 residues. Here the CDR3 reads CAWSPGAGQPQHF. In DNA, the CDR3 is TGTGCCTGGAGTCCAGGGGCTGGTCAGCCCCAGCATTTT.

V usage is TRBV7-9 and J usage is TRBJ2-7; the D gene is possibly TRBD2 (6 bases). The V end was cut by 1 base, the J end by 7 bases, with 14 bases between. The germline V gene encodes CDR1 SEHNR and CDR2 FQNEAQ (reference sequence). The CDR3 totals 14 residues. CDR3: CASSLDIQAGEQYF. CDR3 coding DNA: TGTGCCAGCAGCTTAGATATCCAGGCGGGGGAGCAGTACTTC.

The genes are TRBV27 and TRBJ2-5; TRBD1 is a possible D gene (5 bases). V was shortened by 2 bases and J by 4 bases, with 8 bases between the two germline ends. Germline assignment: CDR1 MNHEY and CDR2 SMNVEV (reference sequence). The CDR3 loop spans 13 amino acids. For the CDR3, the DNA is TGTGCCAGCAGTTTAAGGCAGGGAGAGACCCAGTACTTC. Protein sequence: CASSLRQGETQYF.

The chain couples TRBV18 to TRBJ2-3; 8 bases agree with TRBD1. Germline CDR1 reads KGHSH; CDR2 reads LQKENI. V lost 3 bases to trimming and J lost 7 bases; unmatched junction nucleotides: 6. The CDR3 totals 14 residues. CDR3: CASSPIRGPYTQYF. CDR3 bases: TGTGCCAGCTCACCGATCAGGGGGCCGTATACGCAGTATTTT.